This paragraph covers one T cell receptor (beta chain) sequence. Its antigen is currently unknown. The data stem from a study of regulatory T cells in long-lasting Graves disease. Study findings and constraints: Whereas new patients shared roughly 910 public clonotypes, persistent patients shared more, at some 2,700.

Both iRepertoire HTBI primers and Arm-PCR of CDR3 regions were used to build the TCR beta libraries. TCRdb fed the multiplex PCR reads into MiXCR, producing one record per CDR3 protein. This table holds roughly 610,000 distinct CDR3 sequences, 16% found once. Time point defined: newly diagnosed GD, antithyroid drugs for less than 3 months. Preparation of the TCR library used RNA extracted from PBMCs. EDTA tubes held Nine milliliters of peripheral blood from each patient. In germline, CDR1 is MNHEY, CDR2 SMNVEV (reference sequence). V was shortened by 0 bases and J by 8 bases, with 13 bases between the two germline ends. CDR3 length: 14 amino acids. These data also formed part of another study, on T cells in Graves' hyperthyroidism and ophthalmopathy. From that study: The study used the HTBI primer set for a first-round RT-PCR of the TCR CDR3.

This TCR derives from a man between 18 and 35 years old with Graves disease. J is TRBJ1-2 and V is TRBV27; the D is unclear. Specimen: peripheral blood mononuclear cells (PBMCs), collected at new diagnosis, from a patient treated with antithyroid drugs. Here the CDR3 reads CASSLSPRSKGYTF. The CDR3, as DNA: TGTGCCAGCAGTTTATCGCCCAGATCGAAGGGCTACACCTTC.